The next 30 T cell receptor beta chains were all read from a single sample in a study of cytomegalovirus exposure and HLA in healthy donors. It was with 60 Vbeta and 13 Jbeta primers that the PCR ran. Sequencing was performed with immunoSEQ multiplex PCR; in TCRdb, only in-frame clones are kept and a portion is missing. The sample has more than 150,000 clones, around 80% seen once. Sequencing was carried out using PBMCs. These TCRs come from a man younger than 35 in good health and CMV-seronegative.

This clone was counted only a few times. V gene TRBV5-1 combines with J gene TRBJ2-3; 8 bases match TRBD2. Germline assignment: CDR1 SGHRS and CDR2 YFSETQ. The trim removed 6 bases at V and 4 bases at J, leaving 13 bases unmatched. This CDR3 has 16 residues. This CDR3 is CASIYKSQLAADTQYF. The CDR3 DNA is TGCGCCAGCATCTACAAAAGCCAACTAGCGGCAGATACGCAGTATTTT.

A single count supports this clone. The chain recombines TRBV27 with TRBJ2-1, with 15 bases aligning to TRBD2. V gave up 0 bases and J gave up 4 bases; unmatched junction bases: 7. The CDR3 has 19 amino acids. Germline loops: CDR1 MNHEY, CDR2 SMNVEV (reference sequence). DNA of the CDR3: TGTGCCAGCAGTTTATCGGGACTAGCGGGAGGATCGCAGTACAATGAGCAGTTCTTC. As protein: CASSLSGLAGGSQYNEQFF.

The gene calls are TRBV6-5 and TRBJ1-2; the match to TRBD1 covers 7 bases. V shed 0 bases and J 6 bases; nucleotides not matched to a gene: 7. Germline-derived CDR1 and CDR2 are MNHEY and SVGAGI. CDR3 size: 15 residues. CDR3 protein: CASSYSTRGLDGYTF. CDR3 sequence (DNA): TGTGCCAGCAGTTACTCGACAAGGGGGCTGGATGGCTACACCTTC.

The CDR3 region is CASSREDYEQYF. The CDR3 DNA follows: TGTGCCAGCAGCCGGGAGGATTACGAGCAGTACTTC. The V call is TRBV5-6, the J call TRBJ2-7, with 7 bases matching TRBD2. Trimming at V came to 4 bases and at J to 4 bases, leaving 2 bases not matched to a gene. This CDR3 contains 12 residues. Looked up from germline, CDR1 is SGHDT and CDR2 is YYEEEE.

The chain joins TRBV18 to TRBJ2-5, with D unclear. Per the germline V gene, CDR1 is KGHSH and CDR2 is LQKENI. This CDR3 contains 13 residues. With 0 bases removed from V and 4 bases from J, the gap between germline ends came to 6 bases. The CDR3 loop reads CASSPPVRETQYF. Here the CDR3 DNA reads TGTGCCAGCTCACCACCTGTCCGAGAGACCCAGTACTTC.

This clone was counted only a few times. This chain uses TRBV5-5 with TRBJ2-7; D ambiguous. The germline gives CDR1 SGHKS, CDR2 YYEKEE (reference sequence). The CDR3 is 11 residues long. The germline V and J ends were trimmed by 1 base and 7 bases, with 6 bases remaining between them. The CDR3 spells CASSLSEEQYF. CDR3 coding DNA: TGTGCCAGCAGCTTGTCGGAGGAGCAGTACTTC.

The CDR3 DNA reads as TGTGCCAGCAGCCCCTGGGTAGCGGGAACCACCGGGGAGCTGTTTTTT. Amino acid sequence: CASSPWVAGTTGELFF. The chain carries TRBV5-6 and TRBJ2-2; 8 bases are a match to TRBD2. The CDR3 runs 16 residues. The J segment lost 4 bases and the V segment lost 4 bases, leaving 9 bases of the junction unmatched. Germline values: CDR1 SGHDT, CDR2 YYEEEE.

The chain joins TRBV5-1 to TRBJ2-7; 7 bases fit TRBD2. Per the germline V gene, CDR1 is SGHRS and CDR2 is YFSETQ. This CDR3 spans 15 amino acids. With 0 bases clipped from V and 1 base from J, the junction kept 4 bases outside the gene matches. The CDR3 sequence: CASSLVSSGSYEQYF. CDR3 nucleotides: TGCGCCAGCAGCTTGGTTTCTAGCGGATCCTACGAGCAGTACTTC.

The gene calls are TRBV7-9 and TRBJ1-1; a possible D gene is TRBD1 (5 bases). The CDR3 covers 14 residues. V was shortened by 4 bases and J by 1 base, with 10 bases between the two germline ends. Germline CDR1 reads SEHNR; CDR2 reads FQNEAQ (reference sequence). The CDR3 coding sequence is TGTGCCAGCAGCTCTCTGACAGAGAACACTGAAGCTTTCTTT. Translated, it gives CASSSLTENTEAFF.

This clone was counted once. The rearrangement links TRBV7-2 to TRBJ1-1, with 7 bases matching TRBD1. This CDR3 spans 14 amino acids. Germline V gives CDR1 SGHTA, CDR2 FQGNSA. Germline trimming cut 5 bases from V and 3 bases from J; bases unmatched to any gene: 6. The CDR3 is CASSLRTGDTEAFF. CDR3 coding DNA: TGTGCCAGCAGCCTTCGGACAGGCGACACTGAAGCTTTCTTT.

The CDR3 loop is CASSLRLETQYF. Written as DNA, the CDR3 is TGTGCCAGCAGCTTACGACTAGAGACCCAGTACTTC. V usage is TRBV7-6 and J usage is TRBJ2-5; no clear D. V lost 2 bases and J lost 4, with 5 bases in between. Germline loops: CDR1 SGHVS, CDR2 FNYEAQ. The CDR3 has 12 amino acids.

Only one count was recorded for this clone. DNA for the CDR3: TGTGCCAGCAGCTTAACTCTAGCCAACAGCGGGGGGATCCAAGAGACCCAGTACTTC. Translation gives CASSLTLANSGGIQETQYF. The V call is TRBV11-3, the J call TRBJ2-5; 9 bases line up with TRBD2. Germline V CDR1 and CDR2: SGHNT, YENEEA. This CDR3 region has 19 residues. The V segment lost 2 bases and the J segment 1 base; nucleotides outside the gene matches: 14.

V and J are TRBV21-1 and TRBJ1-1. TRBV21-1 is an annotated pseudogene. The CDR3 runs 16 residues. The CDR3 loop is CTSSKALRAVNTEAFF. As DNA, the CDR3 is TGTACCAGCAGCAAAGCGCTGAGGGCAGTGAACACTGAAGCTTTCTTT.

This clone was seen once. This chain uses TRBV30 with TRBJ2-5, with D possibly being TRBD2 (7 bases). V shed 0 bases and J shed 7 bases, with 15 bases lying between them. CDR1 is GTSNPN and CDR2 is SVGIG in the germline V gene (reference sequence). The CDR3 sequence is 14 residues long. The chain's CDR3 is CAWSVGGGDRTQYF. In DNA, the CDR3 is TGTGCCTGGAGTGTAGGAGGGGGGGACCGGACCCAGTACTTC.

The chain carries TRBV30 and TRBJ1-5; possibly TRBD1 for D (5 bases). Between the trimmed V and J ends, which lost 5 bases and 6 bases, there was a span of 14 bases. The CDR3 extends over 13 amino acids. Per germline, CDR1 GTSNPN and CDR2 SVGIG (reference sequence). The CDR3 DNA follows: TGTGCCTGGGGGCCCCAGGGTATTCAGCCCCAGCATTTT. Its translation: CAWGPQGIQPQHF.

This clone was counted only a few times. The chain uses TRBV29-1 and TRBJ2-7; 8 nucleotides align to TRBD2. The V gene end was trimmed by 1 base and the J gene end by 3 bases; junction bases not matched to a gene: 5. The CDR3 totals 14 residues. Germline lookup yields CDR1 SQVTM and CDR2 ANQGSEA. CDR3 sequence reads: CSVEVGGGLYEQYF. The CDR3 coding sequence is TGCAGCGTTGAAGTGGGCGGGGGGCTCTACGAGCAGTACTTC.

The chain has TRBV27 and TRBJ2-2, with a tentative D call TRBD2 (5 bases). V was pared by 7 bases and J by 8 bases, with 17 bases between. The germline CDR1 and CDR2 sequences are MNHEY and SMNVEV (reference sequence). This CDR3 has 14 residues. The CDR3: CASMRYNEGGELFF. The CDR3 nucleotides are TGTGCCAGCATGAGGTACAATGAGGGTGGGGAGCTGTTTTTT.

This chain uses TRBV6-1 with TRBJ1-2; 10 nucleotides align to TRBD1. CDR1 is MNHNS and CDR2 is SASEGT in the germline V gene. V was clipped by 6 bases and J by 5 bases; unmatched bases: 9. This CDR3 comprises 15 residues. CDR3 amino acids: CASRTDRGRMYGYTF. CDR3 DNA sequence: TGTGCCAGCAGGACAGACAGGGGGCGCATGTATGGCTACACCTTC.

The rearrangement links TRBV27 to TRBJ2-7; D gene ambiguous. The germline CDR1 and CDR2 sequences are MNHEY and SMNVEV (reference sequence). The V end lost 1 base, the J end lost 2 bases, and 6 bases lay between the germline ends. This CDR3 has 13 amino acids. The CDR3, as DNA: TGTGCCAGCAGTTTATACAAGACCTACGAGCAGTACTTC. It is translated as CASSLYKTYEQYF.

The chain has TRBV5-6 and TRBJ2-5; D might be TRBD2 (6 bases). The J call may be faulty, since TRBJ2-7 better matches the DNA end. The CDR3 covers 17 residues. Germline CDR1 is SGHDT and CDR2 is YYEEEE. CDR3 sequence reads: CASSLEVVSGRSYEQYF. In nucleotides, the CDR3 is TGTGCCAGCAGCTTGGAGGTAGTTAGCGGCAGATCCTACGAGCAGTACTTC.

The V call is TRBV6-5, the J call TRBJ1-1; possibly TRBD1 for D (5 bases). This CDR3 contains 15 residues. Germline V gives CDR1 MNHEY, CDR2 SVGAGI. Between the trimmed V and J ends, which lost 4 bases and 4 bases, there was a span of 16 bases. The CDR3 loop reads CASSWSGRSGTEAFF. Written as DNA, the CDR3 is TGTGCCAGCAGTTGGTCAGGGAGGTCGGGCACTGAAGCTTTCTTT.

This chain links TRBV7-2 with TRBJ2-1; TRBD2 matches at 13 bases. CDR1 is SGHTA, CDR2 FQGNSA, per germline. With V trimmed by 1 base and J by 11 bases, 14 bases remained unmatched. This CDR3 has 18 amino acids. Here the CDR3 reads CASSLVSVGTSGIGKQFF. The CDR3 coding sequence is TGTGCCAGCAGCTTAGTGTCCGTAGGGACTAGCGGGATTGGTAAGCAGTTCTTC.

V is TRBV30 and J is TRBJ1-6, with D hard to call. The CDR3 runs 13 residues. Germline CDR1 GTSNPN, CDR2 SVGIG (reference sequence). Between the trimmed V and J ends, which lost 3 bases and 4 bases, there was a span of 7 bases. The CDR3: CAWRTGYNSPLHF. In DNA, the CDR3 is TGTGCCTGGAGGACGGGGTATAATTCACCCCTCCACTTT.

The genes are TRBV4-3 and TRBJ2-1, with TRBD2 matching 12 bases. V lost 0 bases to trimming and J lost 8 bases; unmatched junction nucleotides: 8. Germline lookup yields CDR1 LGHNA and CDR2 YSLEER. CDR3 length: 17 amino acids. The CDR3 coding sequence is TGCGCCAGCAGCCAAGAAAGTTCGACTAGCGGGAGCTATGAGCAGTTCTTC. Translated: CASSQESSTSGSYEQFF.

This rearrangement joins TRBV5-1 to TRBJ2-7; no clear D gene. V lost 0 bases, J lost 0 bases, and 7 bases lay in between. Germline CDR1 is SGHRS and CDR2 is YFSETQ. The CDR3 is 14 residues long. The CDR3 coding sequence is TGCGCCAGCAGCTTGGAGTCAGTCTCCTACGAGCAGTACTTC. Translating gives CASSLESVSYEQYF.

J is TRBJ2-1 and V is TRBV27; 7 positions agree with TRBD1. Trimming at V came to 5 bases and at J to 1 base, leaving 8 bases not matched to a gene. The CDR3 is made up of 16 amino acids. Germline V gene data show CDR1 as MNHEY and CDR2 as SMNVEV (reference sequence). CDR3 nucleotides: TGTGCCAGCAGTCCAACAGGGGATGGGTCCTACAATGAGCAGTTCTTC. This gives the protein CASSPTGDGSYNEQFF.

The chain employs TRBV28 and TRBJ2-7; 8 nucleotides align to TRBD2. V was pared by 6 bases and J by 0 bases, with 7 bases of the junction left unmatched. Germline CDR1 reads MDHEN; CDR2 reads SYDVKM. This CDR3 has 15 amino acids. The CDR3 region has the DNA TGTGCCAGCAGCTTTAGCGGGACTCTCTCCTACGAGCAGTACTTC. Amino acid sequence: CASSFSGTLSYEQYF.

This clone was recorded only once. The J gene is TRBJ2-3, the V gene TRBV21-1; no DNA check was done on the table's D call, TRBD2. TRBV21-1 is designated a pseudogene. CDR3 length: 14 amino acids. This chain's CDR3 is CASRRSGGPDTQYF. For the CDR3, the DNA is TGTGCCAGCCGGCGCTCGGGGGGCCCCGATACGCAGTATTTT.

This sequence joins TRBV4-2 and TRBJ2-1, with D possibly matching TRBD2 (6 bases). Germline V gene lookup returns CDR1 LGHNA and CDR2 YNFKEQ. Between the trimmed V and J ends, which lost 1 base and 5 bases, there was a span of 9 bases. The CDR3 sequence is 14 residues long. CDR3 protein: CASSQVAGNNEQFF. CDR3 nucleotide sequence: TGTGCCAGCAGCCAAGTCGCGGGGAACAATGAGCAGTTCTTC.

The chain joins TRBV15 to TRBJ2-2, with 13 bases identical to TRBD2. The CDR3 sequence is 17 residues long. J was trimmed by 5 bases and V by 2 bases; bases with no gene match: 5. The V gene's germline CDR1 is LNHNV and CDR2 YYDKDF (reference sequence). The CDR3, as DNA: TGTGCCACCAGCAGAACCCGGACTAGCGGGAGTACCGGGGAGCTGTTTTTT. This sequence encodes CATSRTRTSGSTGELFF.